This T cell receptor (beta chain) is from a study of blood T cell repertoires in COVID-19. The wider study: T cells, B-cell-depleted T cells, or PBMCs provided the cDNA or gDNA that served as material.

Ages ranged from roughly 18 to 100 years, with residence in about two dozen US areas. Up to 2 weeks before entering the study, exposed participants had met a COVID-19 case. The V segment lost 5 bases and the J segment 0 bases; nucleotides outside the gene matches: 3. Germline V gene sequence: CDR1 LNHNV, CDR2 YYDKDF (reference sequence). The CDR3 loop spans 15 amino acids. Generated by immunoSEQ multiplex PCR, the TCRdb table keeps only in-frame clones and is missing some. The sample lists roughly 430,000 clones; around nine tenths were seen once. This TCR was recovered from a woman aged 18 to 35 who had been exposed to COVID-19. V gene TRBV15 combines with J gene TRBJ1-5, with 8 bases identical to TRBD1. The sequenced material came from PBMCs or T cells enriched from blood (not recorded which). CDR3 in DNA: TGTGCCACCAGCGTCGACAGGGGTAGCAATCAGCCCCAGCATTTT. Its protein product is CATSVDRGSNQPQHF.